This TCR beta chain was captured by sequencing in a study of T cell changes during pregnancy in multiple sclerosis (dated by TCRdb to between 2018 and 2021). Some background on the complete study: The study examined how the T cell repertoire changed over the course of pregnancy in women with multiple sclerosis.

For this chain, trimming is 1 base at the V end and 6 bases at the J end, and the number of junction bases without a gene match is 9. Including the terminal cysteine and phenylalanine, the CDR3 comprises 15 residues. This entry keeps only the CDR3 DNA: 45 bases, framed from base 1. CDR1 and CDR2, per the germline V gene, are SGHAT and FQNNGV. The method behind the library was the immunoSEQ multiplex PCR assay. TCRdb holds this immuneACCESS table with in-frame rearrangements only. Some clones are missing; in checked studies, unresolved V genes explain under half, and the rest has no known cause. The sample table holds about 100,000 clones, of which approximately 94% were seen once. Over 0.8% of the sample belongs to the ten largest clones. With respect to this clone: Its antigen is not yet known. The input lacks base qualities; no much larger clone sits a single base away.

Here the chain combines TRBV11-2 and TRBJ2-7; 7 middle bases align to TRBD2. Material: peripheral blood, obtained before pregnancy. This clonotype originated in a female donor with multiple sclerosis, enrolled in a pregnancy study. The CDR3 reads as follows: CASSLGVGGAGEQYF. The sequence in DNA is TGTGCCAGCAGCTTAGGGGTGGGAGGGGCTGGCGAGCAGTACTTC.